A single sample is the source of the 27 T cell receptor beta chains below, sequenced in a study of shared clonotypes between healthy human individuals. Sequencing was performed with immunoSEQ multiplex PCR; in TCRdb, only in-frame clones are kept and a portion is missing. Among about 1.1 million clones, 70% to 85% were seen once, and the ten largest hold more than 0.85%. Specimen: memory CD4+ T cells from PBMCs. Documented subset: CD45RA-negative fraction. The receptor source for this set is a man aged 18 to 29 in good health. Some clones in this sample may be carry-over from other donors' samples.

This chain links TRBV18 with TRBJ1-4, with D perhaps TRBD1 (5 bases). The CDR3 extends over 12 amino acids. Per the germline V gene, CDR1 is KGHSH and CDR2 is LQKENI. V lost 2 bases, J lost 7 bases, and 5 bases lay in between. The CDR3 region is CASSPGGEKLFF. DNA of the CDR3: TGTGCCAGCTCACCAGGGGGTGAAAAACTGTTTTTT.

The chain couples TRBV6-6 to TRBJ2-1; D is unresolved. This CDR3 contains 13 residues. The V gene's germline CDR1 is MNHNY and CDR2 SVGAGI (reference sequence). V gave up 8 bases and J gave up 3 bases, with 11 bases separating them. The CDR3 spells CASRLGDYNEQFF. DNA of the CDR3: TGTGCCAGCCGGCTAGGAGACTACAATGAGCAGTTCTTC.

V usage is TRBV19 and J usage is TRBJ2-5; 8 nucleotides line up with TRBD1. This CDR3 contains 14 residues. Germline V gene lookup returns CDR1 LNHDA and CDR2 SQIVND (reference sequence). Unmatched junction bases numbered 4, after V lost 7 bases and J lost 0 bases. CDR3 region: CASTGDRYQETQYF. The CDR3 region has the DNA TGTGCCAGTACCGGGGACAGGTACCAAGAGACCCAGTACTTC.

The chain couples TRBV5-1 to TRBJ2-7; 7 bases fit TRBD2. The CDR3 has 14 residues. With 0 bases clipped from V and 6 bases from J, the junction kept 6 bases outside the gene matches. CDR1 is SGHRS, CDR2 YFSETQ, per germline. The CDR3 loop is CASSLALATPEQYF. The CDR3 nucleotides are TGCGCCAGCAGCTTGGCACTAGCGACTCCCGAGCAGTACTTC.

V is TRBV11-2 and J is TRBJ1-2, with D possibly matching TRBD1 (5 bases). Germline-derived CDR1 and CDR2 are SGHAT and FQNNGV. The CDR3 totals 15 residues. Trimming took 7 bases from V and 0 from J, leaving 15 bases between them. The CDR3 coding sequence is TGTGCCAGCACCCCCGGACACACAACTAACTATGGCTACACCTTC. This encodes CASTPGHTTNYGYTF.

The chain uses TRBV7-9 and TRBJ1-2; a weak D match, TRBD1 (6 bases). Germline V gene sequence: CDR1 SEHNR, CDR2 FQNEAQ (reference sequence). Trimming cost V 1 base and J 7 bases, with 10 bases left between them. The CDR3 runs to 13 residues. CDR3 sequence: CASSLGRGAGYTF. The CDR3 region has the DNA TGTGCCAGCAGCTTAGGGCGGGGGGCTGGCTACACCTTC.

Turning to this clone: It may be a read error: a sequence one base away is much more abundant. Other nucleotide sequences in the sample specify the same CDR3. The chain uses TRBV2 and TRBJ2-1, with no clear D. Looked up from germline, CDR1 is SNHLY and CDR2 is FYNNEI. V lost 6 bases, J lost 4 bases, and 4 bases lay in between. The CDR3 consists of 11 residues. The CDR3 DNA reads TGTGCCAGCAGCTTGTACAATGAGCAGTTCTTC. Translating it yields CASSLYNEQFF.

The chain employs TRBV2 and TRBJ2-3; D unresolved. V was trimmed by 6 bases and J by 2 bases, leaving 9 bases between them. The CDR3 contains 13 residues. CDR1 SNHLY and CDR2 FYNNEI come from the germline V gene. Written as DNA, the CDR3 is TGTGCCAGCAGCCTAGAGCACACAGATACGCAGTATTTT. As protein: CASSLEHTDTQYF. The full variable domain, with the rest looked up from reference TRBV2 and TRBJ2-3, is EPEVTQTPSHQVTQMGQEVILRCVPISNHLYFYWYRQILGQKVEFLVSFYNNEISEKSEIFDDQFSVERPDGSNFTLKIRSTKLEDSAMYFCASSLEHTDTQYFGPGTRLTVL.

V is TRBV14 and J is TRBJ2-7; maybe TRBD2 (5 bases). CDR1 is SGHDN, CDR2 FVKESK, per germline. Between the trimmed V and J ends, which lost 4 bases and 3 bases, there was a span of 13 bases. CDR3 length: 14 amino acids. This chain's CDR3 is CASSPLRGIYEQYF. CDR3 DNA sequence: TGTGCCAGCAGCCCCCTCCGGGGTATCTACGAGCAGTACTTC.

The rearrangement joins TRBV28 to TRBJ2-3, with D perhaps assigned TRBD1 or TRBD2 (5 bases each). The V end lost 2 bases, the J end lost 0 bases, and 6 bases lay between the germline ends. This CDR3 region has 14 residues. Germline loops: CDR1 MDHEN, CDR2 SYDVKM. The CDR3 coding sequence is TGTGCCAGCAGTTTAAGGGACAGCACAGATACGCAGTATTTT. It translates to CASSLRDSTDTQYF. The full variable domain, rest sourced from reference TRBV28 and TRBJ2-3, is DVKVTQSSRYLVKRTGEKVFLECVQDMDHENMFWYRQDPGLGLRLIYFSYDVKMKEKGDIPEGYSVSREKKERFSLILESASTNQTSMYLCASSLRDSTDTQYFGPGTRLTVL.

This rearrangement joins TRBV19 to TRBJ1-1; maybe TRBD1 (6 bases). There are 14 residues in the CDR3. Germline CDR1 and CDR2: LNHDA and SQIVND (reference sequence). The V end was cut by 6 bases, the J end by 5 bases, with 16 bases between. CDR3 DNA: TGTGCCAGTAGACCGACAGGCATTCAAACTGAAGCTTTCTTT. This encodes CASRPTGIQTEAFF.

The table lists this clone with a count of one. This rearrangement joins TRBV7-3 to TRBJ2-1, with D perhaps TRBD1 (6 bases). Germline CDR1 SGHTA, CDR2 FQGTGA. The V end lost 5 bases, the J end lost 8 bases, and 16 bases lay between the germline ends. This CDR3 has 14 residues. The CDR3: CASSPGVVRDEQFF. The CDR3 DNA is TGTGCCAGCAGCCCAGGGGTTGTTCGCGATGAGCAGTTCTTC.

This chain uses TRBV29-1 with TRBJ1-2; D not certain. The germline gives CDR1 SQVTM, CDR2 ANQGSEA. V was clipped by 7 bases and J by 4 bases, with 19 bases between them. CDR3 length: 14 residues. The DNA of the CDR3 is TGCAGCGCCAAACAAGGTACCAAATCCTATGGCTACACCTTC. The encoded protein is CSAKQGTKSYGYTF.

CDR3 bases: TGTGCCAGCAGCGTAGCGTTGGACAGGGGACAAGAGACCCAGTACTTC. As protein: CASSVALDRGQETQYF. This sequence joins TRBV9 and TRBJ2-5, with 9 bases that match TRBD1. The CDR3 length is 16 residues. V was clipped by 0 bases and J by 2 bases; unmatched bases: 5. The germline V gene has CDR1 SGDLS and CDR2 YYNGEE.

Only a few counts were recorded for this clone. V usage is TRBV5-1 and J usage is TRBJ2-5, with a tentative D call TRBD1 (6 bases). CDR1 and CDR2 from the germline V gene are SGHRS and YFSETQ. Between the trimmed V and J ends, which lost 6 bases and 1 base, there was a span of 13 bases. The CDR3 covers 14 residues. This CDR3 is CASNVGTPQETQYF. The CDR3 region has the DNA TGCGCCAGCAACGTCGGGACACCCCAAGAGACCCAGTACTTC.

V gene TRBV7-2 combines with J gene TRBJ2-1; D not resolved. The V gene lost 1 base and the J gene lost 6 bases, with 16 bases spanning the gap. The CDR3 sequence is 16 residues long. Per germline, CDR1 SGHTA and CDR2 FQGNSA. The CDR3 spells CASSLGSDGRINEQFF. In nucleotides, the CDR3 is TGTGCCAGCAGCTTAGGCTCCGACGGACGGATCAATGAGCAGTTCTTC.

This chain uses TRBV15 with TRBJ2-7; 9 bases line up with TRBD1. J was trimmed by 6 bases and V by 1 base; bases with no gene match: 1. This CDR3 is built from 13 residues. The germline V gene encodes CDR1 LNHNV and CDR2 YYDKDF (reference sequence). The DNA of the CDR3 is TGTGCCACCAGCAGAGGACAGGGGGGCGAGCAGTACTTC. Protein: CATSRGQGGEQYF. The full variable domain, with the rest looked up from reference TRBV15 and TRBJ2-7, is DAMVIQNPRYQVTQFGKPVTLSCSQTLNHNVMYWYQQKSSQAPKLLFHYYDKDFNNEADTPDNFQSRRPNTSFCFLDIRSPGLGDTAMYLCATSRGQGGEQYFGPGTRLTVT.

The V call is TRBV9, the J call TRBJ2-7; 8 bases are shared with TRBD2. Germline CDR1 and CDR2: SGDLS and YYNGEE. This CDR3 contains 15 residues. Losses at the gene ends were 1 base for V and 6 bases for J; bases not matched to a gene: 9. CDR3 protein: CASSVSPSGLREQYF. The CDR3 DNA reads TGTGCCAGCAGCGTATCCCCTAGCGGGTTGCGCGAGCAGTACTTC.

The V call is TRBV7-2, the J call TRBJ2-3; 9 bases map to TRBD1. This CDR3 region has 14 residues. With 5 bases clipped from V and 5 bases from J, the junction kept 5 bases outside the gene matches. Germline CDR1 is SGHTA and CDR2 is FQGNSA. The CDR3: CASSPDRGRDTQYF. CDR3 DNA: TGTGCCAGCAGCCCGGACAGGGGAAGAGATACGCAGTATTTT.

The V gene is TRBV7-2, the J gene TRBJ2-2, with 10 positions matching TRBD2. The CDR3 has 16 residues. Germline lookup yields CDR1 SGHTA and CDR2 FQGNSA. Trimming took 2 bases from V and 4 from J; bases not matched to a gene: 4. CDR3: CASSLTPSGSTGELFF. The CDR3 DNA is TGTGCCAGCAGCTTAACTCCTAGCGGGAGCACCGGGGAGCTGTTTTTT.

The chain joins TRBV5-6 to TRBJ2-7, with TRBD2 matching 14 bases. Germline trimming cut 1 base from V and 3 bases from J; bases unmatched to any gene: 3. The germline CDR1 and CDR2 sequences are SGHDT and YYEEEE. This CDR3 region has 16 residues. The CDR3 is CASSLLGTSGSYEQYF. The CDR3 DNA follows: TGTGCCAGCAGCTTGCTGGGGACTAGCGGGAGCTACGAGCAGTACTTC.

This chain joins TRBV19 and TRBJ2-2, with 8 bases fitting TRBD2. Germline V gene lookup returns CDR1 LNHDA and CDR2 SQIVND (reference sequence). CDR3 length: 15 residues. Trimming took 9 bases from V and 5 from J; bases not matched to a gene: 11. The CDR3 here is CARRGTSGYTGELFF. DNA for the CDR3: TGTGCCAGACGAGGCACTAGCGGATATACCGGGGAGCTGTTTTTT.

The rearrangement joins TRBV28 to TRBJ1-5; TRBD1 matches at 10 bases. The CDR3 totals 17 residues. CDR1 and CDR2 (germline): MDHEN, SYDVKM. Germline trimming cut 1 base from V and 4 bases from J; bases unmatched to any gene: 7. The CDR3 region is CASSLLLWDRGNQPQHF. CDR3 DNA: TGTGCCAGCAGTTTATTGTTGTGGGACAGGGGTAATCAGCCCCAGCATTTT.

The chain employs TRBV28 and TRBJ1-2, with D unclear. Germline lookup yields CDR1 MDHEN and CDR2 SYDVKM. V was trimmed by 9 bases and J by 6 bases, leaving 14 bases between them. This CDR3 has 12 amino acids. CDR3 bases: TGTGCCAGTTTACGGTTCACAGATGGCTACACCTTC. As protein: CASLRFTDGYTF.

Concerning this clone itself: Other DNA sequences in the sample encode the same CDR3. For the CDR3, the DNA is TGCGCCAGCAGCTTGTCTGGGTACGAGCAGTACTTC. Amino acids: CASSLSGYEQYF. The chain links TRBV5-1 to TRBJ2-7; no firm D call. This CDR3 is built from 12 residues. Germline CDR1 is SGHRS and CDR2 is YFSETQ. V was pared by 1 base and J by 4 bases, with 6 bases between.

At least ten counts were recorded for this clone. V gene TRBV29-1 combines with J gene TRBJ1-2, with 8 nucleotides matching TRBD1. Per germline, CDR1 SQVTM and CDR2 ANQGSEA. The CDR3 contains 13 residues. V was clipped by 6 bases and J by 5 bases; unmatched bases: 8. The CDR3 nucleotides are TGCAGCGTGTCGATCGGGACAGGTTATGGCTACACCTTC. This gives the protein CSVSIGTGYGYTF.

The sample holds a few counts of this clone. The chain employs TRBV29-1 and TRBJ1-1, with a tentative D call TRBD1 (5 bases). Trimming stripped 4 bases from V and 3 bases from J, with 9 bases between. Germline CDR1 and CDR2: SQVTM and ANQGSEA. This CDR3 spans 12 amino acids. As DNA, the CDR3 is TGCAGCGTTGGACAGTTTCACACTGAAGCTTTCTTT. As protein: CSVGQFHTEAFF.